The 2 T cell receptor beta chains reported below all come from one sample, sequenced in a study of sequential checkpoint blockade in melanoma. The method was immunoSEQ multiplex PCR; TCRdb's version includes in-frame clones alone and lacks a portion of them. The table records 9,500 to 15,000 clones, 70% to 85% of them present only once. Treatment specified: randomized to nivolumab then ipilimumab (arm A) or the reverse (arm B). The specimen was CD8+ T cells sorted from blood (inferred from file names), collected from a patient given nivolumab and ipilimumab in sequence. Source of these receptors: a human donor with melanoma.

The V and J genes are TRBV19 and TRBJ1-4, with D possibly matching TRBD1 (5 bases). This CDR3 is 16 amino acids long. V was clipped by 6 bases and J by 4 bases, with 18 bases between them. Germline-derived CDR1 and CDR2 are LNHDA and SQIVND (reference sequence). The CDR3 here is CASSQNPTAYNEKLFF. The CDR3 DNA sequence: TGTGCCAGTAGCCAAAACCCGACAGCTTATAATGAAAAACTGTTTTTT.

The chain has TRBV4-1 and TRBJ2-4; the D gene is possibly TRBD1 (7 bases). Trimming pared 1 base from V and 8 bases from J, leaving 18 bases between. This CDR3 region has 16 residues. The V gene's germline CDR1 is MGHRA and CDR2 YSYEKL. The CDR3 nucleotides are TGCGCCAGCAGCCAAGGAATTGGAGGGGGCGCAGACATTCAGTACTTC. This gives the protein CASSQGIGGGADIQYF.